This T cell receptor (beta chain) was identified during a study of response to subunit inactivated influenza vaccine. TCRdb ran MiXCR on the RT-PCR reads and lists one entry per CDR3 protein. The table includes under 550,000 distinct CDR3 sequences, approximately 7.3% detected once. This clonotype was counted many times. Its antigen is not known. Study-wide results and limits: Each seasonal influenza vaccination recruits few new T cells, the authors suggested.

Germline loops: CDR1 SGHRS, CDR2 YFSETQ. V was clipped by 0 bases and J by 7 bases, with 8 bases between them. The CDR3 contains 12 residues. Sequencing used PBMCs from blood, obtained about 24 months after vaccination. The receptor was derived from a man aged 50-75 years who received an inactivated influenza vaccine. The chain joins TRBV5-1 to TRBJ2-7, with D maybe TRBD1 (5 bases). CDR3 residues: CASSLDRTEQYF. CDR3 nucleotides: TGCGCCAGCAGCTTGGACCGGACAGAGCAGTACTTC.